This TCR beta chain was identified in a study of brain T cells in children with intractable seizures. Study-wide points: Clones missing pre-surgery may reflect undersampling of that blood sample. Patients' HCMV serostatus was unknown; virus specificity rests on CDR3 similarity alone.

Trimming left V 0 bases short and J 10 bases short, with 10 bases between. Germline V gives CDR1 MNHEY, CDR2 SVGAGI. The CDR3 length is 14 residues. Noted time point: blood from clinic visit 5 months post-surgery; TSC patient then seizure free. Only cases whose brain tissue showed the highest T cell transcript signatures were sequenced. Before surgery, patients took at least one anti-epileptic drug. Concerning this clone: Its target is not known.

Using immunoSEQ multiplex PCR, the repertoire was profiled, and TCRdb retains in-frame clones only, with some absent. The table has 340,000 or so clones, about 93% seen once. The rearrangement uses TRBV6-5 and TRBJ1-6; D is perhaps TRBD1 (6 bases). Sequencing used peripheral blood, obtained around 5 months after surgery. The sequence came from a boy under two years old with tuberous sclerosis and intractable seizures. The CDR3 nucleotides are TGTGCCAGCAGTTACTCGAGGGGGAGGTCACCCCTCCACTTT. Its translation: CASSYSRGRSPLHF.